Listed below are T cell receptor beta chains from one sample, sequenced in a study of STAT5B mutations in CD4+ large granular lymphocyte leukemia. Libraries were prepared by immunoSEQ multiplex PCR; TCRdb keeps only in-frame clonotypes and omits some of them. The table includes about 30,000 clones, roughly 77% detected once. Sequenced material: CD4+ T cells from blood buffy coats. These receptor sequences come from a human donor in good health. CDR3s include the opening cysteine and the closing phenylalanine or tryptophan. A D gene is named only where the DNA matches it firmly. Only some rows state a clone size, as once, few, many or a class for expanded clones.

v_gene	abundance	j_gene	d_gene	CDR3aa	CDR3nt
TRBV29-1	NA	TRBJ2-1	NA	CSVEKTTSYNEQFF	TGCAGCGTTGAAAAAACTACCTCCTACAATGAGCAGTTCTTC
TRBV5-1	NA	TRBJ1-1	NA	CASSLVGGSNTEAFF	TGCGCCAGCAGCTTGGTGGGGGGCTCGAACACTGAAGCTTTCTTT
TRBV4-1	NA	TRBJ2-3	TRBD2	CASSQDLPSGGLTDTQYF	TGCGCCAGCAGCCAAGATCTCCCTAGCGGGGGGTTAACAGATACGCAGTATTTT
TRBV19	NA	TRBJ1-5	NA	CASSKGQSEISNQPQHF	TGTGCCAGTAGCAAAGGACAATCAGAAATTAGCAATCAGCCCCAGCATTTT
TRBV2	NA	TRBJ2-5	NA	CASSSLGSQYF	TGTGCCAGCAGCTCCCTAGGGTCCCAGTACTTC
TRBV7-9	NA	TRBJ2-7	NA	CASSYFGQYYEQYF	TGTGCCAGCAGCTACTTTGGACAGTACTACGAGCAGTACTTC
TRBV23-1	NA	TRBJ1-4	NA	CASRTHWGGNEKLFF	TGCGCCAGCCGAACTCACTGGGGAGGTAATGAAAAACTGTTTTTT
TRBV4-2	NA	TRBJ2-7	NA	CASSPGALAFSSYEQYF	TGTGCCAGCAGCCCAGGGGCACTAGCCTTTAGCTCCTACGAGCAGTACTTC
TRBV29-1	NA	TRBJ1-1	TRBD1	CSVEGYRGTAEAFF	TGCAGCGTTGAAGGTTACAGGGGTACGGCTGAAGCTTTCTTT
TRBV9	NA	TRBJ2-5	TRBD2	CASSVETSGTTQYF	TGTGCCAGCAGCGTAGAAACTAGCGGTACGACCCAGTACTTC
TRBV6-5	NA	TRBJ2-7	TRBD1	CASRTTGGVDEQYF	TGTGCCAGCAGGACTACAGGGGGCGTAGACGAGCAGTACTTC
TRBV29-1	NA	TRBJ1-1	TRBD1	CSVVRGLDEAFF	TGCAGCGTTGTAAGGGGGCTCGATGAAGCTTTCTTT
TRBV6-1	few	TRBJ1-5	NA	CASSQGIQPQHF	TGTGCCAGCAGCCAAGGGATTCAGCCCCAGCATTTT
TRBV5-8	NA	TRBJ1-2	NA	CATARGEGNYGYTF	TGTGCCACTGCGCGGGGAGAAGGGAACTATGGCTACACCTTC
TRBV28	NA	TRBJ1-1	NA	CASIGGLEAFF	TGTGCCAGCATCGGGGGGCTTGAAGCTTTCTTT
TRBV30	NA	TRBJ2-7	NA	CAWSVGQGGDEQYF	TGTGCCTGGAGTGTTGGCCAGGGGGGCGACGAGCAGTACTTC
TRBV15	once	TRBJ1-3	NA	CATSSSRDPRRPISGNTIYF	TGTGCCACCAGCAGTTCTCGGGACCCGAGGCGGCCGATTTCTGGAAACACCATATATTTT
TRBV4-1	few	TRBJ2-5	TRBD1	CASSQETTGGKETQYF	TGCGCCAGCAGCCAAGAAACGACAGGGGGAAAAGAGACCCAGTACTTC
TRBV18	NA	TRBJ1-4	TRBD1	CASSRDRDEKLFF	TGTGCCAGCTCAAGGGACAGGGATGAAAAACTGTTTTTT
TRBV28	NA	TRBJ1-2	TRBD1	CASSFEQGAYGYTF	TGTGCCAGCAGTTTTGAACAGGGGGCATATGGCTACACCTTC
TRBV2	NA	TRBJ2-7	NA	CASSQRSYEQYF	TGTGCCAGCAGTCAACGTTCCTACGAGCAGTACTTC
TRBV2	NA	TRBJ2-1	TRBD2	CASSETSGINNEQFF	TGTGCCAGCAGTGAAACTAGCGGGATTAACAATGAGCAGTTCTTC
TRBV2	NA	TRBJ1-4	TRBD1	CAIGDRGEKLFF	TGTGCCATCGGGGACAGGGGCGAAAAACTGTTTTTT
TRBV7-9	once	TRBJ2-1	NA	CASSLLSGGTNEQFF	TGTGCCAGCAGCTTATTAAGTGGTGGGACTAATGAGCAGTTCTTC
TRBV6-1	NA	TRBJ2-2	TRBD1	CASRRQGEGTGELFF	TGTGCCAGCAGGAGACAGGGAGAGGGCACCGGGGAGCTGTTTTTT
TRBV6-5	NA	TRBJ2-3	NA	CASSQQGAGTDTQYF	TGTGCCAGCAGCCAACAGGGCGCAGGGACAGATACGCAGTATTTT
TRBV5-4	NA	TRBJ1-1	NA	CASSRDTQNTEAFF	TGTGCCAGCAGCAGGGACACACAGAACACTGAAGCTTTCTTT
TRBV7-2	NA	TRBJ1-1	NA	CASSLSQGMNTEAFF	TGTGCCAGCAGCTTAAGCCAGGGCATGAACACTGAAGCTTTCTTT
TRBV30	once	TRBJ1-2	NA	CAWSVEVWTNYGYTF	TGTGCCTGGAGTGTAGAGGTTTGGACAAACTATGGCTACACCTTC
TRBV6-5	NA	TRBJ1-1	TRBD1	CASSRQGEAFF	TGTGCCAGCAGTCGACAGGGTGAAGCTTTCTTT
TRBV29-1	NA	TRBJ1-2	TRBD1	CSVDWGQGAPDYGYTF	TGCAGCGTTGACTGGGGACAGGGGGCGCCGGACTATGGCTACACCTTC
TRBV7-9	few	TRBJ1-2	NA	CASSLEEYGYTF	TGTGCCAGCAGCTTGGAGGAATATGGCTACACCTTC
TRBV10-3	NA	TRBJ2-3	NA	CAISGQTDTQYF	TGTGCCATCAGTGGGCAAACAGATACGCAGTATTTT
TRBV6-1	NA	TRBJ2-3	NA	CASSARGARGTDTQYF	TGTGCCAGCAGTGCCCGGGGAGCGAGAGGTACAGATACGCAGTATTTT
TRBV7-6	once	TRBJ1-3	NA	CASSRFGGSGNTIYF	TGTGCCAGCAGCCGTTTTGGTGGGTCTGGAAACACCATATATTTT
TRBV7-7	NA	TRBJ2-7	TRBD1	CASSPTTGGSYEQYF	TGTGCTAGCAGCCCTACGACAGGGGGTTCCTACGAGCAGTACTTC
TRBV6-5	NA	TRBJ2-7	NA	CASSYSRDSYEQYF	TGTGCCAGCAGTTACTCCCGGGACTCCTACGAGCAGTACTTC
TRBV7-8	few	TRBJ1-6	NA	CASSLVPGSSSYNSPLHF	TGTGCCAGCAGCTTAGTCCCGGGATCCAGCTCCTATAATTCACCCCTCCACTTT
TRBV19	once	TRBJ1-2	NA	CASNMEQFFCTF	TGTGCCAGTAACATGGAACAGTTTTTTTGCACCTTC
TRBV14	NA	TRBJ2-5	NA	CASSQRVAGVEETQYF	TGTGCCAGCAGCCAAAGGGTGGCAGGGGTTGAAGAGACCCAGTACTTC
TRBV28	NA	TRBJ1-6	TRBD1	CASSTSGTGLGSYNSPLHF	TGTGCCAGCAGTACATCCGGGACAGGGCTGGGCTCCTATAATTCACCCCTCCACTTT
TRBV15	NA	TRBJ1-2	NA	CATSRDRGGYYGYTF	TGTGCCACCAGCAGAGATCGTGGGGGTTACTATGGCTACACCTTC
TRBV7-2	NA	TRBJ1-2	NA	CASSLVTDYGYTF	TGTGCCAGCAGCTTAGTGACAGACTATGGCTACACCTTC
TRBV27	NA	TRBJ1-4	NA	CASGFGGLNEKLFF	TGTGCCAGCGGCTTTGGGGGCCTTAATGAAAAACTGTTTTTT
TRBV18	few	TRBJ2-1	NA	CASSPQAHEQFF	TGTGCCAGCTCACCACAAGCCCATGAGCAGTTCTTC
TRBV7-8	NA	TRBJ1-6	NA	CASSLPHPNSPLHF	TGTGCCAGCAGCCTACCCCACCCTAATTCACCCCTCCACTTT
TRBV7-2	NA	TRBJ1-4	TRBD1	CASSLQTGPNEKLFF	TGTGCCAGCAGCTTACAGACAGGGCCTAATGAAAAACTGTTTTTT
TRBV5-4	NA	TRBJ2-2	TRBD1	CASSLVQGARAGELFF	TGTGCCAGCAGCCTGGTACAGGGGGCGAGGGCCGGGGAGCTGTTTTTT
TRBV5-1	NA	TRBJ1-1	NA	CASSPSGTANTEAFF	TGCGCCAGCAGCCCCTCCGGGACGGCCAACACTGAAGCTTTCTTT